Below, 25 T cell receptor beta chains from the same sample are listed, as sequenced in a study of T-cell reconstitution after alpha-beta-depleted transplantation in children. This sample's TCRbeta library carried unique molecular identifier barcodes. TCRdb analysed the PCR reads with MiXCR anew, one entry per CDR3 protein. The sample contains more than 450,000 distinct CDR3 sequences, around 19% of which appear only once. The sequencing used PBMCs from the stem cell graft donor, collected from the stem cell graft. The receptor set was obtained from a human donor who donated a stem cell graft to a child with acute lymphoblastic leukemia.

This clonotype occurred a few times. This chain connects TRBV7-2 to TRBJ2-1; TRBD2 matches 8 bases. V lost 0 bases, J lost 8 bases, and 6 bases stayed unmatched. The CDR3 runs 15 residues. Germline CDR1 SGHTA, CDR2 FQGNSA. The CDR3 is CASSLAPGLGYEQFF. In DNA, the CDR3 is TGTGCCAGCAGCTTAGCCCCGGGACTAGGTTATGAGCAGTTCTTC.

The table lists this clonotype with a count of one. A read error may explain this, as a much larger clone is one base away. The CDR3 is CASSWAGGEQYF. In DNA, the CDR3 is TGCGCCAGCAGCTGGGCCGGGGGCGAGCAGTACTTC. V gene TRBV5-1 combines with J gene TRBJ2-7; TRBD2 is a possible D gene (6 bases). Looked up from germline, CDR1 is SGHRS and CDR2 is YFSETQ. V dropped 3 bases and J dropped 6 bases, with 10 bases sitting between them. CDR3 length: 12 amino acids.

This clonotype was picked up a small number of times. The chain is built from TRBV12-3 or TRBV12-4 and TRBJ1-1, with D uncertain. The CDR3 contains 11 residues. Trimming removed 6 bases at V and 8 bases at J, with 10 bases between. CDR3 sequence: CASSPLLEAFF. DNA for the CDR3: TGTGCCAGCAGCCCGCTTTTAGAAGCTTTCTTT.

The gene calls are TRBV5-1 and TRBJ1-1, with TRBD1 matching over 7 bases. Trimming at V came to 4 bases and at J to 6 bases, leaving 9 bases not matched to a gene. The CDR3 is 14 amino acids. Looked up from germline, CDR1 is SGHRS and CDR2 is YFSETQ. The CDR3 DNA reads as TGCGCCAGCAGCGATATACAGGGGACCGCTGAAGCTTTCTTT. Its protein product is CASSDIQGTAEAFF.

The CDR3 bases are TGTGCCAGCAGTTCGACTAGAGGGAGGTCCCTGGAAGAGACCCAGTACTTC. It is translated as CASSSTRGRSLEETQYF. The chain recombines TRBV27 with TRBJ2-5; possible D gene TRBD2, 6 bases. Trimming pared 4 bases from V and 3 bases from J, leaving 21 bases between. The CDR3 loop spans 17 amino acids. Germline values: CDR1 MNHEY, CDR2 SMNVEV (reference sequence).

The sample holds a few counts of this clonotype. V and J are TRBV5-1 and TRBJ2-6; D perhaps matches TRBD2 (6 bases). The CDR3 consists of 16 residues. V lost 6 bases and J lost 1, with 14 bases in between. Germline CDR1 is SGHRS and CDR2 is YFSETQ. The CDR3 DNA reads TGCGCCAGCACGGGAGTCATAATATCTGGGGCCAACGTCCTGACTTTC. It yields the protein CASTGVIISGANVLTF.

The V and J genes are TRBV20-1 and TRBJ2-5; 8 bases fit TRBD2. Per germline, CDR1 DFQATT and CDR2 SNEGSKA (reference sequence). The CDR3 runs to 13 residues. V lost 6 bases, J lost 2 bases, and 5 bases stayed unmatched. CDR3 DNA: TGCAGTGCAGAACTAGCGGAGCAAGAGACCCAGTACTTC. This translates into CSAELAEQETQYF.

The J gene is TRBJ2-3, the V gene TRBV12-5, with D maybe TRBD2 (6 bases). With 4 bases removed from V and 2 bases from J, the gap between germline ends came to 22 bases. Germline V gene sequence: CDR1 LGHNT, CDR2 FRNRAP. The CDR3 runs to 18 residues. The CDR3 DNA follows: TGTGCTAGTGGTTCCGGCGGGGATTCACTACCCCCCACAGATACGCAGTATTTT. Amino acids: CASGSGGDSLPPTDTQYF.

The chain is built from TRBV19 and TRBJ2-1, with 11 positions matching TRBD2. The CDR3 totals 15 residues. J gave up 4 bases and V 2 bases, and 1 base lay outside the gene matches. CDR1 and CDR2 (germline): LNHDA, SQIVND (reference sequence). In nucleotides, the CDR3 is TGTGCCAGTAGTATAAGACTAGCGGGATACAATGAGCAGTTCTTC. Translation gives CASSIRLAGYNEQFF.

This clonotype turned up a few times. The V gene is TRBV29-1, the J gene TRBJ2-1; 7 nucleotides agree with TRBD2. Germline CDR1 is SQVTM and CDR2 is ANQGSEA. This CDR3 has 14 amino acids. V was pared by 5 bases and J by 3 bases, with 7 bases of the junction left unmatched. The CDR3 nucleotides read TGCAGCGTTCTGATGGGGGGGAGCTACAATGAGCAGTTCTTC. Its protein product is CSVLMGGSYNEQFF.

This clonotype has just a few counts. The chain combines TRBV20-1 with TRBJ2-7; 7 bases are shared with TRBD2. V shed 0 bases and J 2 bases; nucleotides not matched to a gene: 7. The CDR3 sequence is 15 residues long. From germline, CDR1 is DFQATT and CDR2 SNEGSKA (reference sequence). This CDR3 is CSARDSGLVTYEQYF. The CDR3 region has the DNA TGCAGTGCTAGAGATTCCGGACTAGTAACCTACGAGCAGTACTTC.

This clonotype turned up a few times. The CDR3 region is CASSGSGTGGEKLFF. CDR3 DNA sequence: TGCGCCAGCAGCGGGTCCGGGACAGGAGGTGAAAAACTGTTTTTT. The chain links TRBV5-1 to TRBJ1-4; TRBD1 matches at 8 bases. Germline V gene data show CDR1 as SGHRS and CDR2 as YFSETQ. This CDR3 comprises 15 residues. J lost 7 bases, V lost 4 bases, and 9 bases had no gene match.

This clonotype was seen many times. The V call is TRBV5-4, the J call TRBJ2-3; TRBD1 aligns across 9 bases. The CDR3 runs 15 residues. V trimming: 0 bases; J trimming: 2 bases; junction bases outside the gene matches: 1. Looked up from germline, CDR1 is SGHNT and CDR2 is YYREEE (reference sequence). CDR3 protein: CASSLDRGHTDTQYF. The CDR3 DNA reads TGTGCCAGCAGCTTGGACAGGGGGCACACAGATACGCAGTATTTT.

The chain couples TRBV19 to TRBJ2-7; 14 bases fit TRBD2. With V trimmed by 4 bases and J by 2 bases, 1 base remained unmatched. CDR3 size: 15 residues. CDR1 is LNHDA, CDR2 SQIVND, per germline (reference sequence). Here the CDR3 DNA reads TGTGCCAGTAGTACGGGACTAGCGGGAGCCTACGAGCAGTACTTC. Its protein product is CASSTGLAGAYEQYF. The variable domain in full, with the rest retrieved from reference TRBV19 and TRBJ2-7, is DGGITQSPKYLFRKEGQNVTLSCEQNLNHDAMYWYRQDPGQGLRLIYYSQIVNDFQKGDIAEGYSVSREKKESFPLTVTSAQKNPTAFYLCASSTGLAGAYEQYFGPGTRLTVT.

The chain carries TRBV29-1 and TRBJ2-1; D perhaps matches TRBD2 (5 bases). This CDR3 comprises 13 residues. With 5 bases removed from V and 1 base from J, the gap between germline ends came to 9 bases. Germline CDR1 is SQVTM and CDR2 is ANQGSEA. In DNA form, the CDR3 reads TGCAGCGTTTTAGAGCGGTCCTACAATGAGCAGTTCTTC. It codes for CSVLERSYNEQFF.

This clonotype was seen a handful of times. The J gene is TRBJ2-1, the V gene TRBV11-2; 15 bases map to TRBD2. Germline V lookup: CDR1 SGHAT, CDR2 FQNNGV. The CDR3 length is 20 residues. The junction had 18 bases not matched to a gene; V was cut back by 0 bases and J by 12 bases. CDR3 sequence: CASSLECCLLWTSGRARQFF. For the CDR3, the DNA is TGTGCCAGCAGCTTAGAATGCTGTCTCCTTTGGACTAGCGGGAGGGCCCGGCAGTTCTTC. The variable domain in full, completed from reference TRBV11-2 and TRBJ2-1, reads EAGVAQSPRYKIIEKRQSVAFWCNPISGHATLYWYQQILGQGPKLLIQFQNNGVVDDSQLPKDRFSAERLKGVDSTLKIQPAKLEDSAVYLCASSLECCLLWTSGRARQFFGPGTRLTVL.

This clonotype was counted a few times. The CDR3 is CAISDRLGADTQYF. CDR3 DNA: TGTGCCATCAGTGACCGTCTAGGTGCAGATACGCAGTATTTT. The genes are TRBV10-3 and TRBJ2-3, with unresolved D. The CDR3 totals 14 residues. The germline V gene has CDR1 ENHRY and CDR2 SYGVKD. Trimming cost V 3 bases and J 4 bases, with 11 bases left between them.

This chain connects TRBV20-1 to TRBJ2-7; 11 positions agree with TRBD2. CDR3 length equals 14 residues. V gave up 5 bases and J gave up 3 bases; unmatched junction bases: 6. CDR1 is DFQATT and CDR2 is SNEGSKA in the germline V gene (reference sequence). The CDR3 DNA follows: TGCAGTGCTTATACTAGCGGGAGAAACTACGAGCAGTACTTC. This encodes CSAYTSGRNYEQYF.

This chain links TRBV20-1 with TRBJ1-4; TRBD1 aligns across 8 bases. The ends lost 3 bases at V and 7 bases at J; junction bases unmatched: 1. The germline V gene has CDR1 DFQATT and CDR2 SNEGSKA (reference sequence). This CDR3 contains 12 residues. The CDR3 loop is CSARDRAEKLFF. CDR3 nucleotide sequence: TGCAGTGCTAGGGACAGGGCTGAAAAACTGTTTTTT.

This chain uses TRBV9 with TRBJ2-1; TRBD2 matches at 9 bases. Germline-derived CDR1 and CDR2 are SGDLS and YYNGEE. V was pared by 0 bases and J by 9 bases, with 7 bases of the junction left unmatched. The CDR3 spans 15 residues. CDR3 bases: TGTGCCAGCAGCGTAGAGGTAGCGGGAGAACTTGAGCAGTTCTTC. The encoded protein is CASSVEVAGELEQFF.

This clonotype was counted once. J is TRBJ2-7 and V is TRBV20-1; D ambiguous. The germline CDR1 and CDR2 sequences are DFQATT and SNEGSKA (reference sequence). The CDR3 runs to 15 residues. V lost 6 bases to trimming and J lost 0 bases, with 18 bases between them. DNA of the CDR3: TGCAGTGCAAACCCACGACAAGCGCCCTCCTACGAGCAGTACTTC. This codes for CSANPRQAPSYEQYF.

J is TRBJ2-1 and V is TRBV3-1; no reliable D call. Trimming shortened V by 2 bases and J by 8 bases, and 10 bases separated the two germline ends. Germline V gives CDR1 LGHDT, CDR2 YNNKEL (reference sequence). The CDR3 covers 13 residues. The CDR3: CASSQISRYEQFF. CDR3 DNA sequence: TGTGCCAGCAGCCAAATCTCGAGGTATGAGCAGTTCTTC.

This clonotype was seen a handful of times. The chain links TRBV27 to TRBJ1-3, with D hard to call. V was cut by 3 bases and J by 0 bases, with 3 bases left in between. This CDR3 spans 13 amino acids. Germline V lookup: CDR1 MNHEY, CDR2 SMNVEV (reference sequence). For the CDR3, the DNA is TGTGCCAGCAGTTTCACCTCTGGAAACACCATATATTTT. This encodes CASSFTSGNTIYF.

This clonotype was seen many times. The chain links TRBV7-8 to TRBJ2-1; 9 positions match TRBD1. V gave up 1 base and J gave up 2 bases; unmatched junction bases: 6. CDR1 and CDR2 (germline): SGHVS, FQNEAQ. CDR3 length equals 17 residues. The CDR3 sequence: CASSLESGTGPYNEQFF. The CDR3 nucleotides read TGTGCCAGCAGCTTAGAGTCCGGGACAGGGCCCTACAATGAGCAGTTCTTC.

This clonotype was detected only a few times. This chain uses TRBV5-1 with TRBJ1-1; D gene ambiguous. Trimming removed 0 bases from V and 2 bases from J, with 14 bases in between. Germline loops: CDR1 SGHRS, CDR2 YFSETQ. The CDR3 loop spans 16 amino acids. CDR3 in DNA: TGCGCCAGCAGCTTGGCAGCCGGGCAAGAAAACACTGAAGCTTTCTTT. This translates into CASSLAAGQENTEAFF.